This T cell receptor (beta chain) appears in the sequencing data of a study of shared clonotypes between healthy human individuals. Whole-study results and caveats: Sampling included only blood; tissue repertoires likely differ. Relative to memory subsets, naive subsets generally showed larger estimated richness.

Produced via immunoSEQ multiplex PCR; TCRdb's table is partial and in-frame only. The sample has roughly 2.6 million clones; about 92% are singletons. Between the trimmed V and J ends, which lost 3 bases and 4 bases, there was a span of 10 bases. CDR1 is MNHNY, CDR2 SVGAGI, per germline (reference sequence). CDR3 length: 15 amino acids. Memory CD4+ cells were the fraction left after CD45RA+ naive selection. Note on this clone: Its cognate antigen is unknown.

This TCR was sampled from a man aged 18 to 35 in good health. The J gene is TRBJ2-6, the V gene TRBV6-6; D is unresolved. Sequenced: naive CD4+ T cells sorted from blood. Regarding subset: CD45RA+ positively selected. In DNA form, the CDR3 reads TGTGCCAGCAGTTATATGACGTCAGGGGCCAACGTCCTGACTTTC. Translating gives CASSYMTSGANVLTF.